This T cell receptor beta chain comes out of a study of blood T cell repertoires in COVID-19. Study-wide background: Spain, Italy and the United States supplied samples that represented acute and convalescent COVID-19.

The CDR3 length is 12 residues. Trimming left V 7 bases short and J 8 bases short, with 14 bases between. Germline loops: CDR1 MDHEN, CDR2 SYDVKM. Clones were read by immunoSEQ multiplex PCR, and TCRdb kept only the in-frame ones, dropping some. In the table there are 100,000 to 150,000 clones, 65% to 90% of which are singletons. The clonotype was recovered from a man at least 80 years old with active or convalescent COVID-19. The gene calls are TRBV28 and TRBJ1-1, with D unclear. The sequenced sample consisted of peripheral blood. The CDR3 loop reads CASTNPRGEAFF. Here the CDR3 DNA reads TGTGCCAGCACCAACCCCAGAGGAGAAGCTTTCTTT. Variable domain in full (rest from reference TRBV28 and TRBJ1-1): DVKVTQSSRYLVKRTGEKVFLECVQDMDHENMFWYRQDPGLGLRLIYFSYDVKMKEKGDIPEGYSVSREKKERFSLILESASTNQTSMYLCASTNPRGEAFFGQGTRLTVV.